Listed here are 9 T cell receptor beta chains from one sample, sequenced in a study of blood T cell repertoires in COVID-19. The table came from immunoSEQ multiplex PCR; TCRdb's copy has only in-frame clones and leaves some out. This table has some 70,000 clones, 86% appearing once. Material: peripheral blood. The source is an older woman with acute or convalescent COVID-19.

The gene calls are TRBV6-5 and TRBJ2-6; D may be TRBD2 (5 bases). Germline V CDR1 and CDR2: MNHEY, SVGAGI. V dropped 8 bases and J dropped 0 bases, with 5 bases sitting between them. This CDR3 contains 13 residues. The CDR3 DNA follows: TGTGCCAGCCGGGGCTCTGGGGCCAACGTCCTGACTTTC. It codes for CASRGSGANVLTF.

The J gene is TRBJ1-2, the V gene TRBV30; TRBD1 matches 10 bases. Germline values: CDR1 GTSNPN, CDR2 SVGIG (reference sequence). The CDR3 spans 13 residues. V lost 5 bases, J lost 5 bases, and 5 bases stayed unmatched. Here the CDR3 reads CAWEDRGKYGYTF. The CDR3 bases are TGTGCCTGGGAGGACAGGGGGAAGTATGGCTACACCTTC.

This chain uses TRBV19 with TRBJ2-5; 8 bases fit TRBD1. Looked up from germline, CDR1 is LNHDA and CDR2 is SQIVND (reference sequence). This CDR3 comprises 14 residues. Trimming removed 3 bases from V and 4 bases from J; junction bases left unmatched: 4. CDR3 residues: CASSIDRGSETQYF. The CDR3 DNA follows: TGTGCCAGTAGTATTGACAGGGGCTCAGAGACCCAGTACTTC. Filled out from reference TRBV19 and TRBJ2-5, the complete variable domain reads DGGITQSPKYLFRKEGQNVTLSCEQNLNHDAMYWYRQDPGQGLRLIYYSQIVNDFQKGDIAEGYSVSREKKESFPLTVTSAQKNPTAFYLCASSIDRGSETQYFGPGTRLLVL.

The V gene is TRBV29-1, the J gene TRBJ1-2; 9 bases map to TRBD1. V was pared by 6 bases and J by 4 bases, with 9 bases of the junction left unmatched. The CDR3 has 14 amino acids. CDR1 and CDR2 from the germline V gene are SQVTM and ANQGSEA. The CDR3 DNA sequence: TGCAGCGTGGGGGGACAGGGTCTCGGCTATGGCTACACCTTC. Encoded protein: CSVGGQGLGYGYTF.

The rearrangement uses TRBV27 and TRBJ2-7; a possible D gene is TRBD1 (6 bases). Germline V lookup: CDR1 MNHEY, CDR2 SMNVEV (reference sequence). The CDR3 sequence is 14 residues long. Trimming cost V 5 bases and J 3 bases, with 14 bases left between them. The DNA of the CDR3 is TGTGCCAGCAGTACCATCCAGGGGTTCTACGAGCAGTACTTC. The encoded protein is CASSTIQGFYEQYF.

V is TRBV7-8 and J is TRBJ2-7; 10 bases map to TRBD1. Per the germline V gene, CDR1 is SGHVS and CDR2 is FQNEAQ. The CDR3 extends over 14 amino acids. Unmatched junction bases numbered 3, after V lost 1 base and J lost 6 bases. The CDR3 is CASSLGDRGREQYF. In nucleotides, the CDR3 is TGTGCCAGCAGCTTAGGTGACAGGGGGCGCGAGCAGTACTTC.

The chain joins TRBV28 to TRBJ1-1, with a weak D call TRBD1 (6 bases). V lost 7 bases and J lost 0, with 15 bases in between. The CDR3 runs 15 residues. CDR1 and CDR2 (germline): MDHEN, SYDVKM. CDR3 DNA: TGTGCCAGCATCAGGAGAACAGGGATGAACACTGAAGCTTTCTTT. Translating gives CASIRRTGMNTEAFF.

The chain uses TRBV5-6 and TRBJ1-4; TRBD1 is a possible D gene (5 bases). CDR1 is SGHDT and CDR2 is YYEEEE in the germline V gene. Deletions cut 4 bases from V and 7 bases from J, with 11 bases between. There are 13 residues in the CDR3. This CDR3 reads CASSPQGSEKLFF. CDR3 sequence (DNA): TGTGCCAGCAGCCCCCAGGGCTCTGAAAAACTGTTTTTT.

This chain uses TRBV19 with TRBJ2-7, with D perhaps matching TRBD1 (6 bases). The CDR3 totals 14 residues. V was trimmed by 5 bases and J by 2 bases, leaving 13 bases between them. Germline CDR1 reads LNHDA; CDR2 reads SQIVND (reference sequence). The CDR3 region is CASSSQTGPYEQYF. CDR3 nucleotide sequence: TGTGCCAGTAGTTCCCAGACAGGACCCTACGAGCAGTACTTC.